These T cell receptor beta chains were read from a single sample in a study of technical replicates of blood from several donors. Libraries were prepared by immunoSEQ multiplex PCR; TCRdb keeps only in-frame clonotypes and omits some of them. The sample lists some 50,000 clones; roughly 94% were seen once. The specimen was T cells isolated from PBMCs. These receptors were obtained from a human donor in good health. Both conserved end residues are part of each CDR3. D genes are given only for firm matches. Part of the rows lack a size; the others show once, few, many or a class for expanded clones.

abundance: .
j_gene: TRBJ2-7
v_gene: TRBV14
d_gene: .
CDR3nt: TGTGCCAGCAGCCAAGGGTGGTCCATAGCCTACGAGCAGTACTTC
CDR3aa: CASSQGWSIAYEQYF

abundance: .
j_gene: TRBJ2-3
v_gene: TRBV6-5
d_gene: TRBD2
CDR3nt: TGTGCCAGCAGAGGCGGGGGGCCACCCACAGATACGCAGTATTTT
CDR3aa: CASRGGGPPTDTQYF

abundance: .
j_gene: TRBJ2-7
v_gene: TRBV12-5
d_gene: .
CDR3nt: TGTGCTAGTGGTTCACAGGGCGGGTACGAGCAGTACTTC
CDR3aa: CASGSQGGYEQYF

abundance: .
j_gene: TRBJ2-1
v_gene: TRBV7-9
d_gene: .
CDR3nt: TGTGCCAGCAGCCGGGACAATGAGCAGTTCTTC
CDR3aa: CASSRDNEQFF

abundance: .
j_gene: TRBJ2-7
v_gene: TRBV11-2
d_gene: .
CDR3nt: TGTGCCAGCAGCTTAGGCCCCTCAGGATCCAACTACGAGCAGTACTTC
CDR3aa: CASSLGPSGSNYEQYF

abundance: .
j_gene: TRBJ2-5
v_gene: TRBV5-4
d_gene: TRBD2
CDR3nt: TGTGCCAGCAGAACCGGGACTAGCGGGCAAGAGACCCAGTACTTC
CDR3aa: CASRTGTSGQETQYF

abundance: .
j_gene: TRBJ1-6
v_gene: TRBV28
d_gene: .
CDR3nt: TGTGCCAGCAGTTCGGGATCACCCCTCCACTTT
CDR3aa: CASSSGSPLHF

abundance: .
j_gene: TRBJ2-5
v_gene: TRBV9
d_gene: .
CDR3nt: TGTGCCAGCAGCGAGTCACGGGGTTCAGAGACCCAGTACTTC
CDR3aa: CASSESRGSETQYF

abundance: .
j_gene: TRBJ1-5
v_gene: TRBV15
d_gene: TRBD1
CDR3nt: TGTGCCACCAGCTACAGGACAGGGAACCAGCCCCAGCATTTT
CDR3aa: CATSYRTGNQPQHF

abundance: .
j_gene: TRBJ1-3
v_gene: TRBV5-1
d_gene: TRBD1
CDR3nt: TGCGCCAGCAGCTTCTCCAACGGACAGGGGCTGAGGGACACCATATATTTT
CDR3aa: CASSFSNGQGLRDTIYF

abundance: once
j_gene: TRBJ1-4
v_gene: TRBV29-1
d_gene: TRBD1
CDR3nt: TGCAGCGTGCCGGGACAGGAAAGAGAAAAACTGTTTTTT
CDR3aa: CSVPGQEREKLFF

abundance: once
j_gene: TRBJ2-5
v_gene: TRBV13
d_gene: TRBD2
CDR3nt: TGTGCCAGCAGCTTTGGGCTAGCGGGGGGTCCCCAAGAGACCCAGTACTTC
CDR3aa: CASSFGLAGGPQETQYF

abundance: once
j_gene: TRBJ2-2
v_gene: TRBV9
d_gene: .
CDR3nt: TGTGCCAGCAGCGTAGAGGGAGTAGTTAATACCGGGGAGCTGTTTTTT
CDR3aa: CASSVEGVVNTGELFF

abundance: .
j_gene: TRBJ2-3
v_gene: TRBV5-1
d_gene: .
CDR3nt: TGCGCCAGCAGCTTGGAAGGGGCTAGCACAGATACGCAGTATTTT
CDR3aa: CASSLEGASTDTQYF

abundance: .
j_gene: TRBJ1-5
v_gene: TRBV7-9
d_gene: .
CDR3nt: TGTGCCAGCAGCTTAGGTCTTAGCAATCAGCCCCAGCATTTT
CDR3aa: CASSLGLSNQPQHF

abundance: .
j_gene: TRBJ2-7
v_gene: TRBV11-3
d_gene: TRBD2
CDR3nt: TGTGCCAGCAGCCCCTCCCTAGCGGAGGCCTACGAGCAGTACTTC
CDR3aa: CASSPSLAEAYEQYF

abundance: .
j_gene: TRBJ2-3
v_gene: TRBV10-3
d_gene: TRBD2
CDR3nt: TGTGCCATCAGTGGGGGTGTAGCGGGAAGCACAGATACGCAGTATTTT
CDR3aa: CAISGGVAGSTDTQYF

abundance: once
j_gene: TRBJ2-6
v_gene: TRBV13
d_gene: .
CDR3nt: TGTGCCAGCAGGAACGGGGGCTCTGGGGCCAACGTCCTGACTTTC
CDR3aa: CASRNGGSGANVLTF

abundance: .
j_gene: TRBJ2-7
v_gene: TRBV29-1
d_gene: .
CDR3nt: TGCAGCGTTGTTGACTCTCCTTTAGATTACGAGCAGTACTTC
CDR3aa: CSVVDSPLDYEQYF

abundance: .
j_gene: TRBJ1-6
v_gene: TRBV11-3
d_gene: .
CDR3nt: TGTGCCAGCAGCTCCCGGAGGGGCCTAAGCTCCTATAATTCACCCCTCCACTTT
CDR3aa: CASSSRRGLSSYNSPLHF

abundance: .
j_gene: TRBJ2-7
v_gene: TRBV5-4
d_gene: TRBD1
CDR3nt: TGTGCCAGCAGCGCCGAGGGGGCCCGGGAGCAGTACTTC
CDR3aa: CASSAEGAREQYF

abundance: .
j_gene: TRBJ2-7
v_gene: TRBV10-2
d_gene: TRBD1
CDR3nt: TGCGCCAGCAGTAGCCGGGACAGGTTTTTCGAGCAGTACTTC
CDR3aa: CASSSRDRFFEQYF

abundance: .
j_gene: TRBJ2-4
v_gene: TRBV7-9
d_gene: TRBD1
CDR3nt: TGTGCCAGCAGACGGGACAGGGAGTGGGGCATTCAGTACTTC
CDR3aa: CASRRDREWGIQYF

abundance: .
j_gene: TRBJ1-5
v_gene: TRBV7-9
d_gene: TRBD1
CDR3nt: TGTGCCAGCAGCCAGGGGGCTAGCAATCAGCCCCAGCATTTT
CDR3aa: CASSQGASNQPQHF

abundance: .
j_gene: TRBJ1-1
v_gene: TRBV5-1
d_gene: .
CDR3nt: TGCGCCAGCAGCCCCGGGTTCGGATATGAAGCTTTCTTT
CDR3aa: CASSPGFGYEAFF

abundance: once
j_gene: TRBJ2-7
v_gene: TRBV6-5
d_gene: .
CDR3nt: TGTGCCAGCAGTTACGGCTCCTTCTACGAGCAGTACTTC
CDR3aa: CASSYGSFYEQYF

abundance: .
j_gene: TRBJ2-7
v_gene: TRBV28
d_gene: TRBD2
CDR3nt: TGTGCCAGCAGTTCCCCCTCTCCGACTAGCGGGAGGGGACCCTACGAGCAGTACTTC
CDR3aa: CASSSPSPTSGRGPYEQYF

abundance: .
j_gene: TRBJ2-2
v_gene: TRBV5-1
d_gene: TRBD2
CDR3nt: TGCGCCAGCAGCTTGGCTAGCGGGGCGAACACCGGGGAGCTGTTTTTT
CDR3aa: CASSLASGANTGELFF

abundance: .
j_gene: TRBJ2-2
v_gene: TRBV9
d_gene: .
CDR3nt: TGTGCCAGCAGCGCCTCGGGGGCGAACACCGGGGAGCTGTTTTTT
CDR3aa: CASSASGANTGELFF

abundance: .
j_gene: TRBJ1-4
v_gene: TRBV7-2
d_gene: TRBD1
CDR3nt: TGTGCCAGCAGCTACGACAGGGGGTCCGAAAAACTGTTTTTT
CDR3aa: CASSYDRGSEKLFF

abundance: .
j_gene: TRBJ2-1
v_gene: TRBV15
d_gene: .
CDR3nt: TGTGCCACCAGCAGGGACTTTAGCTCCTACAATGAGCAGTTCTTC
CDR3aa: CATSRDFSSYNEQFF

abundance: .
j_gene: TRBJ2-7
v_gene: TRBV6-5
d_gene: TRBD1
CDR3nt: TGTGCCAGCAGATATTCCGGGACAGGGGGAAACGAGCAGTACTTC
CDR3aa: CASRYSGTGGNEQYF

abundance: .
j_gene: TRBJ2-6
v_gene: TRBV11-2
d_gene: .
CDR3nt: TGTGCCAGCAGCCAATTCTCAAGGGGGTTTTCAGGGGCCAACGTCCTGACTTTC
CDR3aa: CASSQFSRGFSGANVLTF

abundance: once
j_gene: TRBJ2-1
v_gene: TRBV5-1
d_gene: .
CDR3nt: TGCGCCAGCAGCTTTGACGGGAGCTCCTACAATGAGCAGTTCTTC
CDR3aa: CASSFDGSSYNEQFF

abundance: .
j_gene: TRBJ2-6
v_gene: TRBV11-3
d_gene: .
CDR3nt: TGTGCCAGCAGCCTTCCGGCTGGGGCCAACGTCCTGACTTTC
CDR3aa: CASSLPAGANVLTF

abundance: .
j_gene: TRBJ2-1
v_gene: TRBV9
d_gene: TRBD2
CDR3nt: TGTGCCAGCAGCGCCCCCGGCGGGGGTTACAATGAGCAGTTCTTC
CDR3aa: CASSAPGGGYNEQFF

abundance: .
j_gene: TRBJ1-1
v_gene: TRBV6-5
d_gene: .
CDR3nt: TGTGCCAGCAGTTACCAGGGTATGAACACTGAAGCTTTCTTT
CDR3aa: CASSYQGMNTEAFF

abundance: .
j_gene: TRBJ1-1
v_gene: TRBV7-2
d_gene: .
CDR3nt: TGTGCCAGCAGCTTATCCGGGATCGTCACTGAAGCTTTCTTT
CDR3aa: CASSLSGIVTEAFF

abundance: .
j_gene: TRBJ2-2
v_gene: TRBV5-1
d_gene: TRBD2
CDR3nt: TGCGCCAGCAGCAGCCTAGCGGGGAACAACGGGGAGCTGTTTTTT
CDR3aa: CASSSLAGNNGELFF

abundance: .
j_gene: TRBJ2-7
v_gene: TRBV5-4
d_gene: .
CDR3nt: TGTGCCAGCAGGCCAGGGGACCCATCCTACGAGCAGTACTTC
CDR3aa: CASRPGDPSYEQYF

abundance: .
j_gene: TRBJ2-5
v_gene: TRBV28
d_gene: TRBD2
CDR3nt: TGTGCCAGCAGTTTTTCCCCCAGCGGGAGTCAAACTCGAGAGACCCAGTACTTC
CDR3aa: CASSFSPSGSQTRETQYF

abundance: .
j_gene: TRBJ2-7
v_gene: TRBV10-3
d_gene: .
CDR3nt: TGTGCCATCAGCTCTACAGGACTAAACTCCTACGAGCAGTACTTC
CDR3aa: CAISSTGLNSYEQYF